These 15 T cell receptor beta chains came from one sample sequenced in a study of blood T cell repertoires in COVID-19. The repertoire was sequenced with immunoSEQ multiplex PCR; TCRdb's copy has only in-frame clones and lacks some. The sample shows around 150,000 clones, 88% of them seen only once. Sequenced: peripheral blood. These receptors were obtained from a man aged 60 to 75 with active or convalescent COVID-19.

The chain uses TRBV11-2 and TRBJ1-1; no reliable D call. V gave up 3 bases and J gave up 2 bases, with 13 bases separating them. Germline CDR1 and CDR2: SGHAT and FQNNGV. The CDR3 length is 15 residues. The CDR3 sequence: CASSFDFRSNTEAFF. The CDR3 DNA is TGTGCCAGCAGCTTCGACTTTAGGTCTAACACTGAAGCTTTCTTT.

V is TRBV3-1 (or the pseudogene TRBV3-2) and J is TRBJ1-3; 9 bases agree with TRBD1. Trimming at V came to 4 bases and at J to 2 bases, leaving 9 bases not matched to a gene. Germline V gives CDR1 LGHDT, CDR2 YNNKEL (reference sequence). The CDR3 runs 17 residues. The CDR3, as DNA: TGTGCCAGCAGCCGTACCGGGACAGGGTCGACTGGAAACACCATATATTTT. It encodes CASSRTGTGSTGNTIYF.

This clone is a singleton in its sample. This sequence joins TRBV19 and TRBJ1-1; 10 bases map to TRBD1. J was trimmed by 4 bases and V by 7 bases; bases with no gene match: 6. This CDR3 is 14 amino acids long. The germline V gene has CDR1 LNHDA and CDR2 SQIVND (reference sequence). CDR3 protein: CASNRRTGGTEAFF. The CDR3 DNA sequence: TGTGCCAGTAACCGCCGGACAGGGGGCACTGAAGCTTTCTTT.

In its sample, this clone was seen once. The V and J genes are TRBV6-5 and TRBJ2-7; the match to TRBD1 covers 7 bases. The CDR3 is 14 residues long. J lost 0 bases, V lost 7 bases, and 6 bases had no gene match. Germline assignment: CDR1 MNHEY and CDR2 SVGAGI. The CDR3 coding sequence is TGTGCCAGCACCAAGACAGGGAGCTCCTACGAGCAGTACTTC. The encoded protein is CASTKTGSSYEQYF.

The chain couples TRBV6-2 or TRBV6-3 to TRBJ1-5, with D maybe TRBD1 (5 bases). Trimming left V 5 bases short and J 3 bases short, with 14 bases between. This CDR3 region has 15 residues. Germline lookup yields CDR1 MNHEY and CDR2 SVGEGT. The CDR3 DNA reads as TGTGCCAGCAGTAACGGTGGGGCGGTCAATCAGCCCCAGCATTTT. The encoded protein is CASSNGGAVNQPQHF.

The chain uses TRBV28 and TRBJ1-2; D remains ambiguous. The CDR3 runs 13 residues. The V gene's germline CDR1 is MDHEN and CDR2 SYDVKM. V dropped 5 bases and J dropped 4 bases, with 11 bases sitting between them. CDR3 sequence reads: CASSRTPPYGYTF. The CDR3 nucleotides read TGTGCCAGCAGTCGTACACCACCCTATGGCTACACCTTC.

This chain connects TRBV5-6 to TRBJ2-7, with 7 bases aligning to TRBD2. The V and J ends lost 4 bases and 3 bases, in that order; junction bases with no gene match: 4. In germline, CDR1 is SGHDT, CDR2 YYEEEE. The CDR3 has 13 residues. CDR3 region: CASSDSGNYEQYF. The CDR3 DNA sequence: TGTGCCAGCAGCGACAGCGGGAACTACGAGCAGTACTTC. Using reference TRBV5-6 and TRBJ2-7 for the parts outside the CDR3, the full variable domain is DAGVTQSPTHLIKTRGQQVTLRCSPKSGHDTVSWYQQALGQGPQFIFQYYEEEERQRGNFPDRFSGHQFPNYSSELNVNALLLGDSALYLCASSDSGNYEQYFGPGTRLTVT.

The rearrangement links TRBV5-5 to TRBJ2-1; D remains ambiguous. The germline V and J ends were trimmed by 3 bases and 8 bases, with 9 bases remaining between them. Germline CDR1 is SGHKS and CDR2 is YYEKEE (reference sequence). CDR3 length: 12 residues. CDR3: CASSSARDEQFF. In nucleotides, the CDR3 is TGTGCCAGCAGCTCCGCGCGTGATGAGCAGTTCTTC.

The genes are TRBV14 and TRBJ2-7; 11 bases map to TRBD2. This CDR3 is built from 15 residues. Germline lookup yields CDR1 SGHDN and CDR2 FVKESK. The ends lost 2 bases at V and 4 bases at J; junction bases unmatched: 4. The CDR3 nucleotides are TGTGCCAGCAGCCAAAAAGGACTAGCGGGTTACGAGCAGTACTTC. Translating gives CASSQKGLAGYEQYF.

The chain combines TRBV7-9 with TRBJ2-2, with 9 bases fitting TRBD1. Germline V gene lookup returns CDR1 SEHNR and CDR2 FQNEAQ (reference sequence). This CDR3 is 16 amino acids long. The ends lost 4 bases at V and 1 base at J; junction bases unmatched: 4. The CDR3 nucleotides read TGTGCCAGCAGCTCGGACAGGGGCGAGAACACCGGGGAGCTGTTTTTT. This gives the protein CASSSDRGENTGELFF.

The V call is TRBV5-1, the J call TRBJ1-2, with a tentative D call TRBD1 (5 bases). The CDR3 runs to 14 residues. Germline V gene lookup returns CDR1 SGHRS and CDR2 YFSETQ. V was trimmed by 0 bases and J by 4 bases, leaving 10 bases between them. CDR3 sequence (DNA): TGCGCCAGCAGCTTGGGACAGCGATCCTATGGCTACACCTTC. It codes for CASSLGQRSYGYTF.

CDR3 bases: TGTGCCAGCAGTTTTTCGGGGGGAGGCACTGAAGCTTTCTTT. Translating it yields CASSFSGGGTEAFF. V is TRBV28 and J is TRBJ1-1; weak D call: TRBD1 (5 bases). Deletions cut 3 bases from V and 4 bases from J, with 12 bases between. Germline V gene lookup returns CDR1 MDHEN and CDR2 SYDVKM. CDR3 length: 14 amino acids.

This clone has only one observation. The DNA for the CDR3 is TGTGCCAGCAGCTTAGAGGGGGGGTTTGAAGCTTTCTTT. It specifies CASSLEGGFEAFF. This sequence joins TRBV11-2 and TRBJ1-1; D is possibly TRBD1 (5 bases). Germline lookup yields CDR1 SGHAT and CDR2 FQNNGV. This CDR3 region has 13 residues. V lost 0 bases to trimming and J lost 7 bases, with 9 bases between them.

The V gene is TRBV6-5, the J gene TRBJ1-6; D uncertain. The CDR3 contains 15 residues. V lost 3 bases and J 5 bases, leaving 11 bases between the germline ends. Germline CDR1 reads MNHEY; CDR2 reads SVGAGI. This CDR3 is CASSYIYSDNSPLHF. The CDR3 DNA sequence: TGTGCCAGCAGTTATATCTATTCGGATAATTCACCCCTCCACTTT.

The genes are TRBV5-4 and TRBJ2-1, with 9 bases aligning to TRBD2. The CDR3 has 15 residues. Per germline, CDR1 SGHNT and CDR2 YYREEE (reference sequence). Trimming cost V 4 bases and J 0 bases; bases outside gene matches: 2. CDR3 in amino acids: CASSRSGSSYNEQFF. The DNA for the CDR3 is TGTGCCAGCAGCCGTAGCGGGAGCTCCTACAATGAGCAGTTCTTC.